This T cell receptor beta chain was observed in a study of vaccination and CD4 T cells after COVID-19. Treatment in this sample: approximately nine-day PBMC culture with coronavirus spike peptide pools or control peptides (ViraFEST assay). In regard to this clonotype: Its antigen is unknown.

J gave up 6 bases and V 6 bases, and 12 bases lay outside the gene matches. CDR1 is LNHDA and CDR2 is SQIVND in the germline V gene (reference sequence). This CDR3 region has 16 residues. Scientists ran DNA taken from cultured CD4+ T cells through the Oncomine TCR Beta short-read assay for sequencing. TCRdb re-analysed the PCR reads in MiXCR, keeping a single row per CDR3 protein. The data show under 10,000 distinct CDR3 sequences, 60% seen once. Sequenced: CD4+ T cells from blood, cultured in vitro. The clonotype originates from a human donor who had recovered from COVID-19. V and J are TRBV19 and TRBJ2-3; TRBD2 agrees at 10 bases. The CDR3 DNA is TGTGCCAGTAGATCAGCGGGAGGGCCGAAATCCGATACGCAGTATTTT. Translating gives CASRSAGGPKSDTQYF.